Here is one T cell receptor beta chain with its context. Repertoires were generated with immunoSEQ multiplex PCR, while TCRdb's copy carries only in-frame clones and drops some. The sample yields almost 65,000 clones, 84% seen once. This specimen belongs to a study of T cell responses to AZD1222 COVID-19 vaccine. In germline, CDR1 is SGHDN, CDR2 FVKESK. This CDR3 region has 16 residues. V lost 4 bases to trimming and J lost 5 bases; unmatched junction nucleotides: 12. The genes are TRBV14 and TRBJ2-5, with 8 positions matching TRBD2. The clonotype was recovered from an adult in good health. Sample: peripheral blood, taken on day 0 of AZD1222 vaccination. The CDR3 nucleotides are TGTGCCAGCAGCCTATTGGTAGCGGGGCCAAGGGAGACCCAGTACTTC. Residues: CASSLLVAGPRETQYF.